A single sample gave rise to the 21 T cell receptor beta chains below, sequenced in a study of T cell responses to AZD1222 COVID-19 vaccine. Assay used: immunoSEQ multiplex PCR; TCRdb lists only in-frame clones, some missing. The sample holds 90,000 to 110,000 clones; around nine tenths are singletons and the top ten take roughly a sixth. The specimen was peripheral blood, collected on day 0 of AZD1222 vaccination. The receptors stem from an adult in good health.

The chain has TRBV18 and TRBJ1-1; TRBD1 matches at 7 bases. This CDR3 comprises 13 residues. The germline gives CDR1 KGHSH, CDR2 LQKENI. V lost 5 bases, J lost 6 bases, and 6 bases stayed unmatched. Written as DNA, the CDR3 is TGTGCCAGCTCATCTACAGGGACAGCTGAAGCTTTCTTT. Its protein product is CASSSTGTAEAFF.

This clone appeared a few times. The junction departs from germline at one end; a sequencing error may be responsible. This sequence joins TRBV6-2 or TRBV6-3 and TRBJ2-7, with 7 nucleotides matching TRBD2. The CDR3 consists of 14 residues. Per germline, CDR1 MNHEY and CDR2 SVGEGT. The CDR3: CASNYGGSSYEQYF. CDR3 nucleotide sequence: TGTGCCAGCAATTACGGGGGGAGCTCCTACGAGCAGTACTTC.

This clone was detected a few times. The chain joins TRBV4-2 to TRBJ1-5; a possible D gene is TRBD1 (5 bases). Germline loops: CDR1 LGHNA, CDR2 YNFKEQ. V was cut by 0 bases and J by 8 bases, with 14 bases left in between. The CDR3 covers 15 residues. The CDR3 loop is CASSQELIRDEPQHF. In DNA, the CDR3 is TGTGCCAGCAGCCAAGAGTTGATCAGGGATGAGCCCCAGCATTTT.

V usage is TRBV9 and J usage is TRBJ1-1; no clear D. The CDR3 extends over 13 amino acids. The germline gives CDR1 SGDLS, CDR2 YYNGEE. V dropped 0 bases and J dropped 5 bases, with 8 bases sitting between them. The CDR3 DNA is TGTGCCAGCAGCGTAGTGATGGGGACTGAAGCTTTCTTT. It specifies CASSVVMGTEAFF.

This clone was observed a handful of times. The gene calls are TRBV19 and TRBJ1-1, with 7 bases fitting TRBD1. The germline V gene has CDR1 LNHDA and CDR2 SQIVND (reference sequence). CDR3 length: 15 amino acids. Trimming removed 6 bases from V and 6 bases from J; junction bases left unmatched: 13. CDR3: CASRGGARVSAEAFF. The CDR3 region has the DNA TGTGCCAGTAGAGGGGGCGCGCGTGTGAGCGCTGAAGCTTTCTTT.

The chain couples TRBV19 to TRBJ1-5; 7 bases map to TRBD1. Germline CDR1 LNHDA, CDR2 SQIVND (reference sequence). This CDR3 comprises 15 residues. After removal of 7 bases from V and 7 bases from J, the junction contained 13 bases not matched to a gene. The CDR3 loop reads CASTRDRDLYQPQHF. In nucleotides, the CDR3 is TGTGCCAGTACTCGGGACAGAGATCTATACCAGCCCCAGCATTTT.

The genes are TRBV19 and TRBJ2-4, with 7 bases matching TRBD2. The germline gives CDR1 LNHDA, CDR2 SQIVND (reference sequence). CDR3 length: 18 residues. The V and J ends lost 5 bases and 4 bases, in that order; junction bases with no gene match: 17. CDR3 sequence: CASSVPEGTWRGKNIQYF. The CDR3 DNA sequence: TGTGCCAGTAGTGTTCCGGAGGGTACTTGGCGGGGGAAAAACATTCAGTACTTC.

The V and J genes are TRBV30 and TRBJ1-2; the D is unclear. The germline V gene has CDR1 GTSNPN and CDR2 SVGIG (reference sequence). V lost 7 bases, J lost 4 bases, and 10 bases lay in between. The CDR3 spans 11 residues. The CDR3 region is CASTPSYGYTF. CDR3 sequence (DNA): TGTGCCTCGACACCGAGCTATGGCTACACCTTC.

In DNA, the CDR3 is TGTGCCAGCAGTGAGTCGACAGGGGGCCGAAACACCATATATTTT. Translated: CASSESTGGRNTIYF. The V gene is TRBV6-1, the J gene TRBJ1-3; 10 bases are a match to TRBD1. The J segment lost 5 bases and the V segment lost 3 bases, leaving 4 bases of the junction unmatched. This CDR3 contains 15 residues. Germline V gives CDR1 MNHNS, CDR2 SASEGT.

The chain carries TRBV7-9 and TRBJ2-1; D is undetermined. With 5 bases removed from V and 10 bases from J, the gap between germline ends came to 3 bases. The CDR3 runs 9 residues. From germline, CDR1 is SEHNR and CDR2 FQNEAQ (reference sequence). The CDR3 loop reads CASSDEQFF. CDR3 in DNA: TGTGCCAGCAGCGACGAGCAGTTCTTC.

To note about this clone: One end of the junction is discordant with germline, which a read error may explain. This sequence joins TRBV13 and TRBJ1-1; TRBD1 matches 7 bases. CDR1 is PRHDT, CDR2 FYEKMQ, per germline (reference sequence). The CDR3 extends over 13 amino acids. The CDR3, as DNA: TGTGCCAGCAGCCTAGGGGGCGTCACTGAAGCTTTCTTT. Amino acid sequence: CASSLGGVTEAFF.

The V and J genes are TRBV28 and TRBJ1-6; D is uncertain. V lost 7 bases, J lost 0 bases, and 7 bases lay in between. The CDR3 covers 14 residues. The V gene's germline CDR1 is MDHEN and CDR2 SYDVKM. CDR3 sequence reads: CASIKSSYNSPLHF. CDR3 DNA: TGTGCCAGCATTAAGAGCTCCTATAATTCACCCCTCCACTTT.

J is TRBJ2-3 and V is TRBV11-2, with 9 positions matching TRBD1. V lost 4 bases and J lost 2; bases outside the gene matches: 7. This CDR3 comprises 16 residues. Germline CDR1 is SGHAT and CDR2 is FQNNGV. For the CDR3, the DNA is TGTGCCAGCAGCTCCCACCGGGACAGGGTCACAGATACGCAGTATTTT. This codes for CASSSHRDRVTDTQYF.

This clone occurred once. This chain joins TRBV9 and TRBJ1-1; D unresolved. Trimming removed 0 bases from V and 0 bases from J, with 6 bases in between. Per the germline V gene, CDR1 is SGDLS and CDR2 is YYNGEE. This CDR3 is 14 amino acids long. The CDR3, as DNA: TGTGCCAGCAGCGTAGCTCCCTTGAACACTGAAGCTTTCTTT. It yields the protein CASSVAPLNTEAFF. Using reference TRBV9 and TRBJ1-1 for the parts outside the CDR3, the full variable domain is DSGVTQTPKHLITATGQRVTLRCSPRSGDLSVYWYQQSLDQGLQFLIQYYNGEERAKGNILERFSAQQFPDLHSELNLSSLELGDSALYFCASSVAPLNTEAFFGQGTRLTVV.

The CDR3 loop is CASSVGGGAPPRGYTF. The CDR3 DNA reads TGTGCCAGCAGCGTAGGCGGGGGGGCCCCCCCTAGGGGCTACACCTTC. The chain combines TRBV9 with TRBJ1-2; D may be TRBD1 (6 bases). The CDR3 extends over 16 amino acids. The ends were cut back, 0 bases at V and 8 bases at J, with 20 bases in the middle. The germline gives CDR1 SGDLS, CDR2 YYNGEE.

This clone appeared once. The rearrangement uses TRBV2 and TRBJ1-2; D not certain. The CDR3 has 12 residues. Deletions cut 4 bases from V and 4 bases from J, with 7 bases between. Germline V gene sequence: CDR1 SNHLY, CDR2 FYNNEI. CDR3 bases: TGTGCCAGCAGTGTGGGGAGCTATGGCTACACCTTC. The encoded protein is CASSVGSYGYTF.

The CDR3 DNA reads TGTGCCAGCAGTTTGGCGGGGCCGTATGGCTACACCTTC. As protein: CASSLAGPYGYTF. The chain uses TRBV27 and TRBJ1-2, with a possible D match to TRBD1 (5 bases). This CDR3 contains 13 residues. Trimming took off 3 bases at V and 5 bases at J, with 10 bases between the two ends. Germline CDR1 MNHEY, CDR2 SMNVEV (reference sequence).

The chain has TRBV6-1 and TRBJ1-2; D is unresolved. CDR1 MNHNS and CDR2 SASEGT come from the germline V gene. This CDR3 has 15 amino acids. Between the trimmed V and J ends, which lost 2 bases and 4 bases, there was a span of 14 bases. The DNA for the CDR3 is TGTGCCAGCAGTGAACGGACGCGGAGGACCTATGGCTACACCTTC. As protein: CASSERTRRTYGYTF.

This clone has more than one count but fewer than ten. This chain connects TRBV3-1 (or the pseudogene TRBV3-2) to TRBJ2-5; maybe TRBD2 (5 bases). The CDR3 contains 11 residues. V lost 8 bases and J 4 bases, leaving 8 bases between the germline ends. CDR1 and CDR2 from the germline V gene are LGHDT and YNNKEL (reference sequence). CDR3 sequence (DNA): TGTGCCAGCGATGGAGGAGAGACCCAGTACTTC. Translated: CASDGGETQYF.

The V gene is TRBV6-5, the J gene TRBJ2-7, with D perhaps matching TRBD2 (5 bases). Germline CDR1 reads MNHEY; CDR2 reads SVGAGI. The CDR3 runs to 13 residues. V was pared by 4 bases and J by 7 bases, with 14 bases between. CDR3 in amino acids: CASSFRRLGEQYV. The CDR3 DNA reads TGTGCCAGCAGTTTCAGGAGGTTGGGGGAGCAGTACGTC.

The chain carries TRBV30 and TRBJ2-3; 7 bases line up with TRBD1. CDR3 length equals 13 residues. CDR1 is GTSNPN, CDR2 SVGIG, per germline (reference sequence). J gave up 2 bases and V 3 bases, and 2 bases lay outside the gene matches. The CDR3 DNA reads TGTGCCTGGAGCGGACAGGACACAGATACGCAGTATTTT. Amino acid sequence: CAWSGQDTDTQYF.